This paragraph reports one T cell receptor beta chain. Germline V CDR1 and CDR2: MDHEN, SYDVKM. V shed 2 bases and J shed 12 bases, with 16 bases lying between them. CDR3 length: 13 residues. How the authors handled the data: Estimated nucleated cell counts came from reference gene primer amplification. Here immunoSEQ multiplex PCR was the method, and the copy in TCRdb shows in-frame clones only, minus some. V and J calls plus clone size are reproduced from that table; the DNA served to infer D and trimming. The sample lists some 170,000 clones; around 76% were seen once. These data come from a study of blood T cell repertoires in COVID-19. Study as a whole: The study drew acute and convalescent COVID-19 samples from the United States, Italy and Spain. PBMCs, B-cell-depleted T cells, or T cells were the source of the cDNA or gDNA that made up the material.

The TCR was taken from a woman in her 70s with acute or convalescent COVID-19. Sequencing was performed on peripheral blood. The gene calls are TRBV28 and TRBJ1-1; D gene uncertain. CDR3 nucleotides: TGTGCCAGCAGTTTAAGGAGGTACGGGGAGACTTTCTTT. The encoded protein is CASSLRRYGETFF.